This T cell receptor beta chain was recorded in a study of cytomegalovirus exposure and HLA in healthy donors. The PCR had 60 Vbeta and 13 Jbeta primers. The protocol was immunoSEQ multiplex PCR, while the TCRdb copy is restricted to in-frame clones and leaves out a portion. The table lists roughly 93,000 clones, roughly four fifths of them singletons. The germline gives CDR1 LNHDA, CDR2 SQIVND (reference sequence). The CDR3 runs 15 residues. Trimming took off 1 base at V and 2 bases at J, with 11 bases between the two ends. The count of this clone is one. The source of this sequence is a man aged 25 to 45 in good health and CMV-seronegative. The rearrangement joins TRBV19 to TRBJ1-1, with no clear D. The sequenced sample consisted of PBMCs. In nucleotides, the CDR3 is TGTGCCAGTAGTATAGTGGTCCGGGGAAACACTGAAGCTTTCTTT. This gives the protein CASSIVVRGNTEAFF.